A single sample is the source of the 32 T cell receptor beta chains below, sequenced in a study of T cell clonality in common variable immunodeficiency. Produced via immunoSEQ multiplex PCR; TCRdb's table is partial and in-frame only. There are tens of thousands of clones in the sample, none observed a single time. Sequencing was performed on peripheral blood mononuclear cells. The source is a person aged 18 to 75 in good health.

Concerning this clone: The read finishes 3 residues shy of the CDR3 end, and the germline J gene is used to complete it. The chain links TRBV7-9 to TRBJ1-5; no clear D gene. The CDR3 is 12 residues long. Trimming pared 2 bases from V and 4 bases from J, leaving 3 bases between. CDR1 SEHNR and CDR2 FQNEAQ come from the germline V gene (reference sequence). CDR3 bases read: TGTGCCAGCAGCTTACAGAATCAGCCC. Protein sequence: CASSLQNQP. The whole CDR3 reads CASSLQNQPQHF.

In the case of this clone: One end of the junction fails to match germline, which may point to a read error. With the read ending 3 residues before the CDR3 end, the germline J gene is used to fill in that end. The sample has other DNA sequences that encode this CDR3 too. The V gene is TRBV20-1, the J gene TRBJ1-3, with D possibly TRBD1 on 5 matching bases. CDR1 is DFQATT and CDR2 is SNEGSKA in the germline V gene (reference sequence). The CDR3 extends over 16 amino acids. CDR3 protein: CSAMAGPWLSGNTIYF. The sequenced CDR3 bases are TGCAGTGCTATGGCAGGGCCCTGGCTCTCTGGAAACACG.

This clone has ten or more counts. The junction differs from germline at one of its ends, possibly a read error. The observed sequence ends 3 residues before the CDR3 terminus, with the missing tail filled in from the germline J gene. The rearrangement joins TRBV4-2 to TRBJ1-3, with D maybe TRBD1 (6 bases). The CDR3 runs 16 residues. Germline CDR1 is LGHNA and CDR2 is YNFKEQ. CDR3 DNA, as far as it was read: TGCGCCAGCAGCCAAGCTCTAAGGGGGACTGGAAACACC. Amino acid sequence: CASSQALRGTGNT. The CDR3 in full is CASSQALRGTGNTIYF.

This clone was counted many times. With the read ending 3 residues before the CDR3 end, the germline J gene is used to fill in that end. The chain combines TRBV11-2 with TRBJ1-1; tentative D call: TRBD1 (6 bases). The CDR3 contains 14 residues. Germline-derived CDR1 and CDR2 are SGHAT and FQNNGV. The sequenced CDR3 bases are TGTGCCAGCAGCTTCGATCTTCAGGGGCGAGGA. Residues: CASSFDLQGRG. The full CDR3 protein reads CASSFDLQGRGAFF.

This clone was observed many times. Incomplete CDR3 DNA: TGCAGTGCTAGAGCCCTTGCTGGGACTAGCGGTAGTGGGGGTGAG. Amino acid sequence: CSARALAGTSGSGGE. The entire CDR3 protein reads CSARALAGTSGSGGEQFF. The chain joins TRBV20-1 to TRBJ2-1; 11 bases align to TRBD2. The read stops 3 residues short of the end of the CDR3; the missing end is completed from the germline J gene. CDR1 is DFQATT, CDR2 SNEGSKA, per germline (reference sequence). Losses at the gene ends were 1 base for V and 9 bases for J; bases not matched to a gene: 17. The CDR3 sequence is 18 residues long.

This clone was detected many times. Read coverage stops 3 residues before the CDR3 terminus; the germline J gene supplies the remainder. The chain recombines TRBV7-8 with TRBJ2-7, with D unclear. V dropped 3 bases and J dropped 0 bases, with 15 bases sitting between them. The CDR3 covers 16 residues. CDR1 is SGHVS and CDR2 is FQNEAQ in the germline V gene. The CDR3: CASSFASPRISYEQYF. Incomplete CDR3 DNA: TGTGCCAGCAGCTTCGCGAGTCCCAGGATCTCCTACGAG.

This clone appeared many times. The CDR3 goes on 3 residues after the read ends, and that part is filled in from the germline J gene. The rearrangement joins TRBV19 to TRBJ2-2; D gene uncertain. Germline assignment: CDR1 LNHDA and CDR2 SQIVND (reference sequence). V lost 6 bases, J lost 6 bases, and 14 bases lay in between. The CDR3 length is 14 residues. This CDR3 reads CASSTDHSSGELFF. The sequenced part of the CDR3 DNA is TGTGCCAGTAGCACCGATCACTCCTCCGGGGAG.

This clone has at least ten counts. The read halts 3 residues ahead of the CDR3 end, with the missing end drawn from the germline J gene. This rearrangement joins TRBV5-6 to TRBJ2-7; D uncertain. Germline CDR1 reads SGHDT; CDR2 reads YYEEEE. The CDR3 contains 11 residues. Trimming left V 1 base short and J 5 bases short, with 4 bases between. CDR3 DNA (partial): TGTGCCAGCAGCTTGTCGGACGAG. Translating gives CASSLSDE. The whole CDR3 reads CASSLSDEQYF.

This clone has ten or more counts. The read ends 3 residues shy of where the CDR3 ends; the end is completed using the germline J gene. V usage is TRBV18 and J usage is TRBJ2-5; TRBD1 might be the D (8 bases). Germline CDR1 reads KGHSH; CDR2 reads LQKENI. CDR3 length equals 16 residues. Between the trimmed V and J ends, which lost 2 bases and 1 base, there was a span of 14 bases. The DNA read from the CDR3 is TGTGCCAGCTCACCAAACAGGGGGGGATTCCAAGAGACC. It codes for CASSPNRGGFQET. The entire CDR3 protein is CASSPNRGGFQETQYF. Supplemented by reference TRBV18 and TRBJ2-5, the full variable domain reads NAGVMQNPRHLVRRRGQEARLRCSPMKGHSHVYWYRQLPEEGLKFMVYLQKENIIDESGMPKERFSAEFPKEGPSILRIQQVVRGDSAAYFCASSPNRGGFQETQYFGPGTRLLVL.

Ten or more counts support this clone. The read comes to an end 3 residues before the CDR3 does, leaving the germline J gene to fill in the end. The V call is TRBV19, the J call TRBJ2-5; D remains ambiguous. From germline, CDR1 is LNHDA and CDR2 SQIVND (reference sequence). CDR3 length: 14 residues. Trimming removed 5 bases from V and 0 bases from J, with 10 bases in between. The CDR3 DNA, read in part, is TGTGCCAGTAGTCAGCGCCGGTACCAAGAGACC. Protein sequence: CASSQRRYQET. The entire CDR3 is CASSQRRYQETQYF.

In regard to this clone: The read comes to an end 3 residues before the CDR3 does, leaving the germline J gene to fill in the end. The chain links TRBV16 to TRBJ2-7; D is perhaps TRBD1 (6 bases). The CDR3 runs to 15 residues. With 0 bases removed from V and 3 bases from J, the gap between germline ends came to 12 bases. The V gene's germline CDR1 is KGHSY and CDR2 FQNENV. CDR3 bases read: TGTGCCAGCAGCCAATCGGCGACAGGCTTCTACGAG. It is translated as CASSQSATGFYE. The CDR3, in full, reads CASSQSATGFYEQYF.

At least ten counts were recorded for this clone. The CDR3 is cut off 3 residues early in the read; its end comes from the germline J gene. The J gene is TRBJ1-2, the V gene TRBV5-1; possibly TRBD1 for D (5 bases). This CDR3 spans 15 amino acids. V was cut by 0 bases and J by 0 bases, with 9 bases left in between. Germline CDR1 is SGHRS and CDR2 is YFSETQ. CDR3 residues: CASSLAGGPNYGYTF. CDR3 DNA, as far as it was read: TGCGCCAGCAGCTTGGCCGGGGGTCCTAACTATGGC.

This clone turned up a few times. The read ends 3 residues before the CDR3 terminus; that terminus is restored from the germline J gene. The chain joins TRBV5-1 to TRBJ2-1, with TRBD1 matching over 11 bases. This CDR3 has 14 amino acids. Germline CDR1 is SGHRS and CDR2 is YFSETQ. Unmatched junction bases numbered 5, after V lost 4 bases and J lost 8 bases. The CDR3 bases that were read are TGCGCCAGCAGCCACGGACAGGGGGCGGATGAG. It specifies CASSHGQGADE. The whole CDR3 is CASSHGQGADEQFF. The complete variable domain, with remaining parts taken from reference TRBV5-1 and TRBJ2-1, reads KAGVTQTPRYLIKTRGQQVTLSCSPISGHRSVSWYQQTPGQGLQFLFEYFSETQRNKGNFPGRFSGRQFSNSRSEMNVSTLELGDSALYLCASSHGQGADEQFFGPGTRLTVL.

This clone was picked up a small number of times. The read terminates 3 residues ahead of where the CDR3 ends, so the germline J gene completes it. The J gene is TRBJ1-2, the V gene TRBV30, with TRBD1 matching 11 bases. Germline V CDR1 and CDR2: GTSNPN, SVGIG (reference sequence). CDR3 length: 14 amino acids. The CDR3 bases that were read are TGTGCCTGGAGGGACAGGGGGCCGTACAATGAC. This encodes CAWRDRGPYND. The whole CDR3 protein is CAWRDRGPYNDYTF.

This clone was detected ten times or more. The DNA ends 3 residues before the CDR3 does, and the rest of the CDR3 is filled in from the germline J gene. The V gene is TRBV6-2 or TRBV6-3, the J gene TRBJ2-7; possibly TRBD1 for D (6 bases). CDR1 and CDR2 (germline): MNHEY, SVGEGT. V was trimmed by 3 bases and J by 6 bases, leaving 18 bases between them. The CDR3 is 15 amino acids. CDR3 bases read: TGTGCCAGCAGTTATACAGGGAACCCGGGCTCCGAG. Encoded protein: CASSYTGNPGSE. The full-length CDR3 reads as CASSYTGNPGSEQYF.

This clone occurred many times. Read data end 3 residues before the CDR3 end; the end is taken from the germline J gene. The chain uses TRBV20-1 and TRBJ2-1, with 12 bases matching TRBD2. The CDR3 sequence is 15 residues long. With 1 base clipped from V and 7 bases from J, the junction kept 5 bases outside the gene matches. Germline V gene sequence: CDR1 DFQATT, CDR2 SNEGSKA (reference sequence). CDR3 sequence reads: CSARVPLAGGNEQFF. Incomplete CDR3 DNA: TGCAGTGCTAGAGTACCACTAGCGGGAGGTAATGAG.

This clone was recorded many times. The read ends 3 residues before the CDR3 terminus; that terminus is restored from the germline J gene. This rearrangement joins TRBV30 to TRBJ1-4; D gene ambiguous. Between the trimmed V and J ends, which lost 3 bases and 2 bases, there was a span of 7 bases. CDR1 and CDR2 from the germline V gene are GTSNPN and SVGIG (reference sequence). The CDR3 totals 13 residues. This CDR3 reads CAWSSRTNEKLFF. The covered CDR3 bases are TGTGCCTGGAGCTCTCGGACTAATGAAAAA.

This clone was observed a few times. CDR3 residues: CASTPVGDQPQHF. The DNA read from the CDR3 is TGTGCCAGTACCCCTGTAGGGGATCAGCCC. The chain couples TRBV19 to TRBJ1-5; a possible D gene is TRBD1 (5 bases). The missing CDR3 end, 3 residues past where the read stops, is filled in from the germline J gene. The germline V gene encodes CDR1 LNHDA and CDR2 SQIVND (reference sequence). The CDR3 has 13 residues. The V end lost 7 bases, the J end lost 5 bases, and 12 bases lay between the germline ends.

This clone was observed at least ten times. The sequence runs out 3 residues before the end of the CDR3; the remainder is reconstructed from the germline J gene. V usage is TRBV12-3 or TRBV12-4 and J usage is TRBJ1-1; TRBD1 matches 12 bases. This CDR3 contains 15 residues. J lost 7 bases, V lost 7 bases, and 10 bases had no gene match. CDR3 amino acids: CASTSAGTGGDEAFF. CDR3 DNA (partial): TGTGCCAGCACCTCAGCCGGGACAGGGGGCGATGAA.

This clone has a count of ten or more. The part of the CDR3 DNA that was read is TGTGCCAGCAGTTTAACGGGCAGGGAGAGCAATCAGCCC. It encodes CASSLTGRESNQP. The whole CDR3 region reads CASSLTGRESNQPQHF. The chain uses TRBV27 and TRBJ1-5, with D perhaps TRBD1 (5 bases). Read data end 3 residues before the CDR3 end; the end is taken from the germline J gene. The CDR3 contains 16 residues. The germline V gene encodes CDR1 MNHEY and CDR2 SMNVEV (reference sequence). The V gene lost 2 bases and the J gene lost 1 base, with 12 bases spanning the gap.

Remarks on this clone: The read terminates 3 residues ahead of where the CDR3 ends, so the germline J gene completes it. This chain links TRBV7-8 with TRBJ1-2; possible D gene TRBD1, 5 bases. Trimming removed 5 bases at V and 5 bases at J, with 18 bases between. The length of the CDR3 is 15 residues. CDR1 and CDR2 (germline): SGHVS, FQNEAQ. The CDR3 here is CASSLQTGTHYGYTF. The DNA read from the CDR3 is TGTGCCAGCAGCCTACAGACCGGGACTCATTATGGC.

This clone has ten or more counts. The DNA ends 3 residues before the CDR3 does, and the rest of the CDR3 is filled in from the germline J gene. The rearrangement joins TRBV5-1 to TRBJ2-2; D call uncertain. This CDR3 contains 14 residues. Trimming shortened V by 0 bases and J by 5 bases, and 8 bases separated the two germline ends. Germline CDR1 reads SGHRS; CDR2 reads YFSETQ. CDR3 sequence reads: CASSLDKSTGELFF. The covered CDR3 bases are TGCGCCAGCAGCTTGGACAAAAGTACCGGGGAG.

A few counts support this clone. Read coverage stops 3 residues before the CDR3 terminus; the germline J gene supplies the remainder. V gene TRBV5-1 combines with J gene TRBJ2-1; 12 nucleotides align to TRBD2. Germline CDR1 and CDR2: SGHRS and YFSETQ. Trimming removed 4 bases from V and 0 bases from J; junction bases left unmatched: 11. This CDR3 is built from 19 residues. CDR3 bases read: TGCGCCAGCAGCCGTAACCTAGCGGGGGGGTCCAGCTCCTACAATGAG. Its translation is CASSRNLAGGSSSYNE. The whole CDR3 protein is CASSRNLAGGSSSYNEQFF.

This clone was found many times. The read is 3 residues too short to cover the CDR3 end, so that end is filled in from the germline J gene. The chain recombines TRBV6-1 with TRBJ1-5; D remains ambiguous. Germline V CDR1 and CDR2: MNHNS, SASEGT. Trimming left V 3 bases short and J 1 base short, with 7 bases between. The CDR3 runs 14 residues. CDR3: CASSEDLSNQPQHF. The DNA read from the CDR3 is TGTGCCAGCAGTGAGGACTTAAGCAATCAGCCC.

This clone appeared many times. The read terminates 3 residues ahead of where the CDR3 ends, so the germline J gene completes it. The chain combines TRBV6-1 with TRBJ2-7; 10 bases line up with TRBD2. V was clipped by 1 base and J by 4 bases; unmatched bases: 4. CDR3 length: 15 residues. The germline CDR1 and CDR2 sequences are MNHNS and SASEGT. The part of the CDR3 DNA that was read is TGTGCCAGCAGTGAAGTGGAGACTAGCGGGTACGAG. This encodes CASSEVETSGYE. The entire CDR3 protein is CASSEVETSGYEQYF.

This clone was recorded at least ten times. Sequencing ends 3 residues short of the CDR3 end; the germline J gene provides the rest. The V and J genes are TRBV7-9 and TRBJ2-1; D unclear. CDR1 is SEHNR, CDR2 FQNEAQ, per germline (reference sequence). The CDR3 runs to 13 residues. Trimming pared 4 bases from V and 2 bases from J, leaving 6 bases between. The sequenced CDR3 bases are TGTGCCAGCAGCTCAAGGGCCTACAATGAG. As protein: CASSSRAYNE. The whole CDR3 reads CASSSRAYNEQFF.

This clone was observed many times. From the germline J gene comes the end of the CDR3, since the read stops 3 residues before it. The genes are TRBV15 and TRBJ2-7, with 7 bases matching TRBD1. Germline assignment: CDR1 LNHNV and CDR2 YYDKDF (reference sequence). The CDR3 totals 15 residues. Losses at the gene ends were 4 bases for V and 0 bases for J; bases not matched to a gene: 6. CDR3 residues: CATSTSGTASYEQYF. The covered CDR3 bases are TGTGCCACCAGCACTTCCGGGACAGCCTCCTACGAG.

This clone occurred many times. The read stops 3 residues short of the end of the CDR3; the missing end is completed from the germline J gene. The gene calls are TRBV5-1 and TRBJ2-7; TRBD1 agrees at 8 bases. V lost 1 base to trimming and J lost 4 bases; unmatched junction nucleotides: 10. Germline V gene sequence: CDR1 SGHRS, CDR2 YFSETQ. The CDR3 totals 16 residues. The CDR3 bases that were read are TGCGCCAGCAGCTTGATGGTGGGGCAGGGGGCTTACGAG. It translates to CASSLMVGQGAYE. The full CDR3 sequence reads CASSLMVGQGAYEQYF.

This clone was seen at least ten times. The DNA ends 3 residues before the CDR3 does, and the rest of the CDR3 is filled in from the germline J gene. V and J are TRBV29-1 and TRBJ2-5; perhaps TRBD1 as D (5 bases). V was pared by 4 bases and J by 1 base, with 13 bases between. The CDR3 totals 14 residues. CDR1 is SQVTM and CDR2 is ANQGSEA in the germline V gene. This chain's CDR3 is CSVVPQGSQETQYF. Partial CDR3 DNA: TGCAGCGTTGTCCCCCAGGGATCCCAAGAGACC.

There are many counts of this clone. Read coverage stops 3 residues before the CDR3 terminus; the germline J gene supplies the remainder. The gene calls are TRBV5-4 and TRBJ2-3; 11 positions agree with TRBD2. V was clipped by 0 bases and J by 4 bases; unmatched bases: 4. The CDR3 is 16 residues long. Germline CDR1 reads SGHNT; CDR2 reads YYREEE (reference sequence). The CDR3 here is CASSLGIAGGADTQYF. The DNA read from the CDR3 is TGTGCCAGCAGCTTGGGGATAGCGGGAGGGGCAGATACG. Filled out from reference TRBV5-4 and TRBJ2-3, the complete variable domain reads ETGVTQSPTHLIKTRGQQVTLRCSSQSGHNTVSWYQQALGQGPQFIFQYYREEENGRGNFPPRFSGLQFPNYSSELNVNALELDDSALYLCASSLGIAGGADTQYFGPGTRLTVL.

The table lists this clone with many counts. CDR3 bases read: TGCAGCGTTGGGGGGACAGGCCGAGGGTACACTGAA. It is translated as CSVGGTGRGYTE. The whole CDR3 reads CSVGGTGRGYTEAFF. This sequence joins TRBV29-1 and TRBJ1-1, with 8 bases that match TRBD1. The sequenced fragment ends 3 residues before the CDR3 boundary, so the rest is inferred from the germline J gene. The CDR3 is 15 amino acids. The trim removed 4 bases at V and 3 bases at J, leaving 10 bases unmatched. The germline CDR1 and CDR2 sequences are SQVTM and ANQGSEA.

This clone has at least ten counts. Mismatch with germline at one junction end may stem from a read error. The CDR3 end lies 3 residues beyond the end of the read and is filled in from the germline J gene. The chain carries TRBV7-2 and TRBJ2-3; D ambiguous. Germline V lookup: CDR1 SGHTA, CDR2 FQGNSA. The CDR3 has 12 amino acids. The covered CDR3 bases are TGTGCCAGCAGCCCTGACACATATACG. Its translation is CASSPDTYT. The CDR3 reads in full as CASSPDTYTQYF. Using reference TRBV7-2 and TRBJ2-3 for the parts outside the CDR3, the full variable domain is GAGVSQSPSNKVTEKGKDVELRCDPISGHTALYWYRQSLGQGLEFLIYFQGNSAPDKSGLPSDRFSAERTGGSVSTLTIQRTQQEDSAVYLCASSPDTYTQYFGPGTRLTVL.